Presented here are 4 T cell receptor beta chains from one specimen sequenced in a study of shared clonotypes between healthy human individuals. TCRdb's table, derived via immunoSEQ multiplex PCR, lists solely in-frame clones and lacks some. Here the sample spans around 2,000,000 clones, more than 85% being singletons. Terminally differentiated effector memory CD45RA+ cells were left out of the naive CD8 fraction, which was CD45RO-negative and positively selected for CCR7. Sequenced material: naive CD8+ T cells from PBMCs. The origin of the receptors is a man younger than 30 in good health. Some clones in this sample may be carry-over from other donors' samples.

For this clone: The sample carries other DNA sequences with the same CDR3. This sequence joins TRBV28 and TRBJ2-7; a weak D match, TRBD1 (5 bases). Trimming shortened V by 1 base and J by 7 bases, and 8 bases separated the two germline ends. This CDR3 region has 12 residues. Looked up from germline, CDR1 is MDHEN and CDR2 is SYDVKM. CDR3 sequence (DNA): TGTGCCAGCAGTTTATCCGCAGGGGAGCAGTACTTC. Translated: CASSLSAGEQYF.

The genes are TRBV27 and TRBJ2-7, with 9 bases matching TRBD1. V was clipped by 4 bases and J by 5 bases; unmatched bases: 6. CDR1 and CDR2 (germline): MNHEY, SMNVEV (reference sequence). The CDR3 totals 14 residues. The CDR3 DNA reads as TGTGCCAGCAGTTCGGGACAGGGAGTCCACGAGCAGTACTTC. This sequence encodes CASSSGQGVHEQYF.

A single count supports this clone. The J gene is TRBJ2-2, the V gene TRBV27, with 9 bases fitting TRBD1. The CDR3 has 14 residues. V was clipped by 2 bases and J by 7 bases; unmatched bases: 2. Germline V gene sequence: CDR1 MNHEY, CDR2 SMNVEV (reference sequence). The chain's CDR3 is CASSLRTGVGELFF. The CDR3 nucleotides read TGTGCCAGCAGTTTAAGGACAGGGGTCGGGGAGCTGTTTTTT.

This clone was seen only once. The CDR3 region is CASSHPGENRVIPGELFF. The DNA of the CDR3 is TGTGCCAGCAGCCACCCGGGAGAAAATCGGGTGATCCCCGGGGAGCTGTTTTTT. The rearrangement joins TRBV7-9 to TRBJ2-2; D is possibly TRBD2 (6 bases). The V gene lost 5 bases and the J gene lost 6 bases, with 25 bases spanning the gap. The CDR3 length is 18 residues. Germline-derived CDR1 and CDR2 are SEHNR and FQNEAQ (reference sequence). The entire variable domain, with the rest obtained from reference TRBV7-9 and TRBJ2-2, is as follows: DTGVSQNPRHKITKRGQNVTFRCDPISEHNRLYWYRQTLGQGPEFLTYFQNEAQLEKSRLLSDRFSAERPKGSFSTLEIQRTEQGDSAMYLCASSHPGENRVIPGELFFGEGSRLTVL.